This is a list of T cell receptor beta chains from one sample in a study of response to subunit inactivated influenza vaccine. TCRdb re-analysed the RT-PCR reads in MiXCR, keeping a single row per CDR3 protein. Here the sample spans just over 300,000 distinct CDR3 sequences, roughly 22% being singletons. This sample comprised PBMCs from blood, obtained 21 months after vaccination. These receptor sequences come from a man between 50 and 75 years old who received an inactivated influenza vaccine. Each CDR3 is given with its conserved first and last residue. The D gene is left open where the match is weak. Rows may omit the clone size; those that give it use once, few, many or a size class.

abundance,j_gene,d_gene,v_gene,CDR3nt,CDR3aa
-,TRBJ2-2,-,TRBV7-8,TGTGCCAGCAGCCCCCTGGGGGGTGGCACCGGGGAGCTGTTTTTT,CASSPLGGGTGELFF
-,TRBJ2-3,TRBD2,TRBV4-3,TGCGCCAGCAGCCAAGGTTCGGCGGTAGCGGGGGCGACAGATACGCAGTATTTT,CASSQGSAVAGATDTQYF
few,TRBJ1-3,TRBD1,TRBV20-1,TGCAGTGCGGTGGGACAGCTTGGAAACACCATATATTTT,CSAVGQLGNTIYF
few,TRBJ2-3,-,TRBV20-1,TGCAGTGCGCGTCTGGGGTCAGATACGCAGTATTTT,CSARLGSDTQYF
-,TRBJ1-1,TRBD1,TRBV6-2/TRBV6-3,TGTGCCAGCAGTACCGGGACAGGTTACTTGAACACTGAAGCTTTCTTT,CASSTGTGYLNTEAFF
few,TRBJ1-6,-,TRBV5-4,TGTGCCAGCCGCAGAGACAGAAGTTCACCCCTCCACTTT,CASRRDRSSPLHF
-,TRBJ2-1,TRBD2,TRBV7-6,TGTGCCAGCAGCTTAGAATCAACTAGCGGAGCTTACAATGAGCAGTTCTTC,CASSLESTSGAYNEQFF
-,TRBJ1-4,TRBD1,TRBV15,TGTGCCACCGCAGGGGGGGTCCGTGAAAAACTGTTTTTT,CATAGGVREKLFF
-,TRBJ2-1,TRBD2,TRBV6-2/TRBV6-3,TGTGCCAGCAGCATTAGCGGGGGGGCCTACAATGAGCAGTTCTTC,CASSISGGAYNEQFF
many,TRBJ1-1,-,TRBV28,TGTGCCAGCACCCTTCCCCGGGGGGCGAACACTGAAGCTTTCTTT,CASTLPRGANTEAFF
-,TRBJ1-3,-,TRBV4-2,TGTGCCAGCAGCCAAGCACAGCCAACTGGAAACACCATATATTTT,CASSQAQPTGNTIYF
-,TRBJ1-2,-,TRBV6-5,TGTGCCAGCAGTTCCCCTAGACAGTATGGCTACACCTTC,CASSSPRQYGYTF
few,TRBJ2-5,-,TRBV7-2,TGTGCCAGCAGCTTAGCCCCGCAAGAGACCCAGTACTTC,CASSLAPQETQYF
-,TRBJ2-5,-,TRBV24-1,TGTGCCACCAGTGATAATTCAGAGACCCAGTACTTC,CATSDNSETQYF
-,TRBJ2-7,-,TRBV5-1,TGCGCCAGCAGCCAAAGGACAGACGGACCCTACGAGCAGTACTTC,CASSQRTDGPYEQYF
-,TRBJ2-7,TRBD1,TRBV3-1,TGTGCCAGCAGTCCGGGACAGGGCAAAGAAGAGCAGTACTTC,CASSPGQGKEEQYF
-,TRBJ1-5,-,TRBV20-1,TGCAGTGCTAGTTTTCAGGCAGGGAGCAATCAGCCCCAGCATTTT,CSASFQAGSNQPQHF
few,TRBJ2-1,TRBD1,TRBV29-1,TGCAGCGTGACTACCCCGGACAGGTCGAGCTCCTACAATGAGCAGTTCTTC,CSVTTPDRSSSYNEQFF
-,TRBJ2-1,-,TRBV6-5,TGTGCCAGCAGTTACTCGGGCCGTACGAATGAGCAGTTCTTC,CASSYSGRTNEQFF
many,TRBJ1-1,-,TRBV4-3,TGCGCCAGCAGCCAATCCGCTGCCAGCATGAACACTGAAGCTTTCTTT,CASSQSAASMNTEAFF
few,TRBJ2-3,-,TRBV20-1,TGCAGTGCTAGGCTAGATTGGACAGATACGCAGTATTTT,CSARLDWTDTQYF
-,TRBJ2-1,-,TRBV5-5,TGTGCCAGCAGCTTGTGGCTAGGACGATACAATGAGCAGTTCTTC,CASSLWLGRYNEQFF
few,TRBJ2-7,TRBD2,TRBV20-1,TGCAGTGCTAGCTCTAGCGGGACACTCTACGAGCAGTACTTC,CSASSSGTLYEQYF
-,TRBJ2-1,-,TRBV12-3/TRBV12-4,TGTGCCAGCAGCACAATCAATGAGCAGTTCTTC,CASSTINEQFF
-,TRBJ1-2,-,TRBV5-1,TGCGCCAGCAGCCCCGACCCGGCGGACTATGGCTACACCTTC,CASSPDPADYGYTF
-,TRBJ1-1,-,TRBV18,TGTGCCAGCTCACCACCGGGGGCCTCCAACACTGAAGCTTTCTTT,CASSPPGASNTEAFF
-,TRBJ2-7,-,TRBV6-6,TGTGCCAGCTCGGGAGTTCCCCACGAGCAGTACTTC,CASSGVPHEQYF
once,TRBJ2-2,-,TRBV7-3,TGTGCCAGCAGCTCGACGAACACCGGGGAGCTGTTTTTT,CASSSTNTGELFF
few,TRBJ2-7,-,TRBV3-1,TGTGCCAGCAGCCAAGAGTTAGCAGGGCTCGAGCAGTACTTC,CASSQELAGLEQYF
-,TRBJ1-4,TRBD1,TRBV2,TGTGCCAGCAGTGAAGGGACAGGGAGAAATGAAAAACTGTTTTTT,CASSEGTGRNEKLFF
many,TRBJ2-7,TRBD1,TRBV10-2,TGCGCCAGCAGCGTGGACAGGGACAGCTCCTACGAGCAGTACTTC,CASSVDRDSSYEQYF
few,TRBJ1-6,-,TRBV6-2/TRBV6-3,TGTGCCAGCAGCCAGGGGTTTGGCAATTCACCCCTCCACTTT,CASSQGFGNSPLHF